These T cell receptor beta chains were read from a single sample in a study of OX40 agonist ivuxolimab in advanced cancers. Sequencing was performed with immunoSEQ multiplex PCR; in TCRdb, only in-frame clones are kept and a portion is missing. The table records some 70,000 clones, over 65% of them present only once. Specimen: CD4+ or CD8+ T cells sorted from blood, collected in a trial of the OX40 agonist ivuxolimab. These receptors all stem from an adult with an advanced solid tumor such as melanoma, head and neck, liver or kidney cancer. Both conserved end residues are part of each CDR3. A D gene is named only where the DNA matches it firmly. The size entry is marked missing in some rows and otherwise reads once, few, many or a size class.

d_gene	v_gene	abundance	j_gene	CDR3nt	CDR3aa
NA	TRBV6-5	NA	TRBJ2-3	TGTGCCAGCAGTTCCCGGGACCCGGGCACAGATACGCAGTATTTT	CASSSRDPGTDTQYF
NA	TRBV9	NA	TRBJ1-2	TGTGCCAGCAGCCTGAGGTTGGGGGGCGGCTACACCTTC	CASSLRLGGGYTF
NA	TRBV2	NA	TRBJ1-1	TGTGCCAGCAGGAAGGAGGTGAACACTGAAGCTTTCTTT	CASRKEVNTEAFF
NA	TRBV11-2	NA	TRBJ2-5	TGTGCCAGCAGCTTAGATCCCAGGACAGTAGGGACCCAGTACTTC	CASSLDPRTVGTQYF
NA	TRBV7-2	NA	TRBJ2-1	TGTGCCAGCAGCTTTACCCCGGGGTTCGTCTACAATGAGCAGTTCTTC	CASSFTPGFVYNEQFF
TRBD1	TRBV7-9	NA	TRBJ2-4	TGTGCCAGCAGCTCTATGACAGGGACAAAAAACATTCAGTACTTC	CASSSMTGTKNIQYF
NA	TRBV6-5	NA	TRBJ1-1	TGTGCCAGCACCCCTTCCAGGGGCGGAACTGAAGCTTTCTTT	CASTPSRGGTEAFF
NA	TRBV5-1	NA	TRBJ2-5	TGCGCCAGCAGCCCCCCGGTAGGGGGGGGTGGGGAGACCCAGTACTTC	CASSPPVGGGGETQYF
NA	TRBV7-9	NA	TRBJ1-2	TGTGCCAGCAGCCGTGATGGGAACTATGGCTACACCTTC	CASSRDGNYGYTF
TRBD1	TRBV4-3	NA	TRBJ1-2	TGCGCCAGCAGCCAAGTTACAGGGGTGCTGCCCAACTATGGCTACACCTTC	CASSQVTGVLPNYGYTF
NA	TRBV5-1	NA	TRBJ1-5	TGCGCCAGCAGCTTGGGTCAGGGCGGTCAGCCCCAGCATTTT	CASSLGQGGQPQHF
TRBD1	TRBV19	NA	TRBJ1-5	TGTGCCAGTAGTATCTCTGCAGGGGGCAGCAATCAGCCCCAGCATTTT	CASSISAGGSNQPQHF
TRBD1	TRBV2	NA	TRBJ1-2	TGTGCCAGCAGGACAGGGGATGGCTACACCTTC	CASRTGDGYTF
NA	TRBV7-2	once	TRBJ1-1	TGTGCCAGCAGCGGGCAGCCGAACACTGAAGCTTTCTTT	CASSGQPNTEAFF
NA	TRBV6-5	NA	TRBJ1-5	TGTGCCAGCAGTTTCTCAAGCGGGAGTCAGCCCCAGCATTTT	CASSFSSGSQPQHF
NA	TRBV2	NA	TRBJ2-5	TGTGCCAGCAGTGCAAGGGTGGGTCAAGAGACCCAGTACTTC	CASSARVGQETQYF
NA	TRBV7-2	NA	TRBJ1-2	TGTGCCAGCAGCTTAGCGAGCAGGGAAGATGGCTACACCTTC	CASSLASREDGYTF
TRBD1	TRBV5-1	NA	TRBJ1-6	TGCGCCAGCAGCGGGGGACAGGGGGTGGATTCACCCCTCCACTTT	CASSGGQGVDSPLHF
TRBD2	TRBV7-9	NA	TRBJ2-3	TGTGCCAGCAGCTTAGCGTCTAGCGGGGACTGGGATACGCAGTATTTT	CASSLASSGDWDTQYF
NA	TRBV12-5	NA	TRBJ1-1	TGTGCTAGTGTCTCGGGACTCCGCAACACTGAAGCTTTCTTT	CASVSGLRNTEAFF
NA	TRBV25-1	NA	TRBJ2-7	TGTGCCAGCAGTTCTCCGGGACAAACCTACGAGCAGTACTTC	CASSSPGQTYEQYF
NA	TRBV5-1	NA	TRBJ1-6	TGCGCCAGCAGCCCCCTCGACAGTTTTAATTCACCCCTCCACTTT	CASSPLDSFNSPLHF
NA	TRBV11-2	NA	TRBJ2-7	TGTGCCAGCAGCTTAGACACCGGGATCTACTACGAGCAGTACTTC	CASSLDTGIYYEQYF
NA	TRBV6-6	NA	TRBJ2-7	TGTGCCAGCAGTTATTCCGGGACACAACCCTCCTACGAGCAGTACTTC	CASSYSGTQPSYEQYF
NA	TRBV9	NA	TRBJ1-3	TGTGCCAGCAGCGTAGTTGCGGCCTTCTCTGGAAACACCATATATTTT	CASSVVAAFSGNTIYF
NA	TRBV25-1	once	TRBJ2-7	TGTGCCAGCAGTGAATACGGCAGGGGATACGAGCAGTACTTC	CASSEYGRGYEQYF